This TCR beta chain was sequenced for a study of shared clonotypes between healthy human individuals. Turning to the study itself: For every donor, three CD4 naive, three CD4 memory, two CD8 naive and one CD8 memory plates were used. Study observations and caveats: The genetic and exposure-history diversity represented was limited by few donors. Naive subsets generally exceeded memory subsets in estimated richness.

As concerns this clone: The target antigen is unknown.

This CDR3 is 14 amino acids long. Trimming stripped 1 base from V and 2 bases from J, with 8 bases between. CDR1 is SEHNR, CDR2 FQNEAQ, per germline (reference sequence). Naive CD8 cells were CD45RO-negative, positively selected for CCR7, excluding terminally differentiated effector memory CD45RA+ cells. In the source study's methods: Owing to the provision of junction-only sequences devoid of quality scores by immunoSEQ, filtering differed. Using immunoSEQ multiplex PCR, the repertoire was profiled, and TCRdb retains in-frame clones only, with some absent. That table furnishes V, J and clone size, whereas the DNA furnished D and trimming. The sample contains 760,000 or so clones, about 96% of which appear only once.

The sequence was obtained from a young man in good health. The rearrangement links TRBV7-9 to TRBJ1-2; D may be TRBD1 (6 bases). Input material: naive CD8+ T cells sorted from blood. The CDR3 here is CASSLEGVNYGYTF. CDR3 sequence (DNA): TGTGCCAGCAGCTTAGAGGGGGTAAACTATGGCTACACCTTC.